This T cell receptor beta chain was sequenced in a study of blood T cell repertoires in COVID-19. In germline, CDR1 is SGHNT, CDR2 YYREEE (reference sequence). CDR3 length: 17 amino acids. The ends lost 0 bases at V and 0 bases at J; junction bases unmatched: 5. Across about two dozen US areas, participants ranged in age from about 18 to 100 years. Each participant's cohort was designated according to participant-reported clinical history. The table came from immunoSEQ multiplex PCR; TCRdb's copy has only in-frame clones and leaves some out. The sample has 330,000 or so clones, less than 90% seen once; the top ten hold about 3%.

Source material: PBMCs or T cells enriched from blood (not recorded which). This chain uses TRBV5-4 with TRBJ2-1, with 8 bases matching TRBD1. The sequence was obtained from a woman younger than 45 who had recovered from COVID-19. CDR3 coding DNA: TGTGCCAGCAGCTTGGGGCAGGGGGCTTACTCCTACAATGAGCAGTTCTTC. It yields the protein CASSLGQGAYSYNEQFF.